The 8 T cell receptor beta chains presented below share a single source sample, sequenced in a study of blood T cell repertoires in COVID-19. Clones were sequenced by immunoSEQ multiplex PCR, and TCRdb holds only the in-frame ones, with some missing. The table lists 120,000 or so clones, roughly three quarters of them singletons. Sequencing used peripheral blood. Receptor source: a middle-aged man with active or convalescent COVID-19.

This chain uses TRBV9 with TRBJ1-6; possibly TRBD1 for D (6 bases). This CDR3 region has 14 residues. Trimming took 4 bases from V and 6 from J, leaving 11 bases between them. The germline V gene has CDR1 SGDLS and CDR2 YYNGEE. The CDR3 spells CASSPRDINSPLHF. Here the CDR3 DNA reads TGTGCCAGCAGCCCCCGGGACATTAATTCACCCCTCCACTTT.

The chain has TRBV5-6 and TRBJ1-5; no clear D. Germline loops: CDR1 SGHDT, CDR2 YYEEEE. CDR3 length: 13 amino acids. V was cut by 4 bases and J by 11 bases, with 16 bases left in between. The CDR3 DNA reads as TGTGCCAGCAGCATTTCCGGAGTATATACCCAGCATTTT. This translates into CASSISGVYTQHF.

This clone came up a few times. The rearrangement uses TRBV14 and TRBJ1-4; possibly TRBD1 for D (6 bases). V lost 3 bases and J lost 4, with 12 bases in between. CDR3 size: 15 residues. Germline V gene lookup returns CDR1 SGHDN and CDR2 FVKESK. Here the CDR3 DNA reads TGTGCCAGCAGCCAGGGGGGGCTGCTTAATGAAAAACTGTTTTTT. As protein: CASSQGGLLNEKLFF.

The chain employs TRBV3-1 (or the pseudogene TRBV3-2) and TRBJ2-7, with 9 nucleotides matching TRBD2. CDR1 LGHDT and CDR2 YNNKEL come from the germline V gene (reference sequence). The CDR3 contains 15 residues. Germline trimming cut 1 base from V and 3 bases from J; bases unmatched to any gene: 4. CDR3 nucleotides: TGTGCCAGCAGCCAAGTGCTAGCGGGGAACTACGAGCAGTACTTC. This sequence encodes CASSQVLAGNYEQYF.

Concerning this clone: It is unclear where the CDR3 begins or ends on the DNA, so no DNA is shown, and the CDR3 is as TCRdb lists it. This chain's CDR3 is CTSSHSPLWDRETVTEAFF. The chain carries TRBV1 and TRBJ1-1; no DNA check was done on the table's D call, TRBD1. TRBV1 is reported as a pseudogene. Counting both end residues, the CDR3 totals 19 amino acids.

The genes are TRBV12-3 or TRBV12-4 and TRBJ1-2; maybe TRBD1 (6 bases). The CDR3 loop spans 13 amino acids. Trimming left V 5 bases short and J 7 bases short, with 14 bases between. This CDR3 is CASSPLGGGGYTF. For the CDR3, the DNA is TGTGCCAGCAGTCCCCTTGGGGGCGGTGGCTACACCTTC.

The chain combines TRBV7-9 with TRBJ2-7, with D possibly TRBD2 on 6 matching bases. V was clipped by 0 bases and J by 0 bases, with 15 bases between them. This CDR3 is built from 17 residues. Looked up from germline, CDR1 is SEHNR and CDR2 is FQNEAQ (reference sequence). CDR3 DNA: TGTGCCAGCAGCTTAGCGAACCAGCGGGTTGACTCCTACGAGCAGTACTTC. Translation: CASSLANQRVDSYEQYF. Filled out from reference TRBV7-9 and TRBJ2-7, the complete variable domain reads DTGVSQNPRHKITKRGQNVTFRCDPISEHNRLYWYRQTLGQGPEFLTYFQNEAQLEKSRLLSDRFSAERPKGSFSTLEIQRTEQGDSAMYLCASSLANQRVDSYEQYFGPGTRLTVT.

The V gene is TRBV5-4, the J gene TRBJ2-3, with TRBD2 matching over 13 bases. Germline V gene sequence: CDR1 SGHNT, CDR2 YYREEE (reference sequence). The CDR3 has 17 residues. After removal of 4 bases from V and 5 bases from J, the junction contained 10 bases not matched to a gene. This CDR3 reads CASSKDGTSGALDTQYF. CDR3 DNA: TGTGCCAGCAGCAAAGATGGGACTAGCGGGGCCCTAGATACGCAGTATTTT.